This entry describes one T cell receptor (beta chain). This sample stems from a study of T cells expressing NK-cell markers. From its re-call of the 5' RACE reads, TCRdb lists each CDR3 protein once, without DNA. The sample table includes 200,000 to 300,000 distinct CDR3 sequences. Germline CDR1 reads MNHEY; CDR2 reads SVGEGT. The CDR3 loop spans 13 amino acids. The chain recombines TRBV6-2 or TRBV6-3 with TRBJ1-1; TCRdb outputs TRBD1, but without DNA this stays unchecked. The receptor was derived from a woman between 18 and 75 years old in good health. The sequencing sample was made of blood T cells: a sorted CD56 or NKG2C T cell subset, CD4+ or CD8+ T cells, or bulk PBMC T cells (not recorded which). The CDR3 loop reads CASRGLMNTEAFF.